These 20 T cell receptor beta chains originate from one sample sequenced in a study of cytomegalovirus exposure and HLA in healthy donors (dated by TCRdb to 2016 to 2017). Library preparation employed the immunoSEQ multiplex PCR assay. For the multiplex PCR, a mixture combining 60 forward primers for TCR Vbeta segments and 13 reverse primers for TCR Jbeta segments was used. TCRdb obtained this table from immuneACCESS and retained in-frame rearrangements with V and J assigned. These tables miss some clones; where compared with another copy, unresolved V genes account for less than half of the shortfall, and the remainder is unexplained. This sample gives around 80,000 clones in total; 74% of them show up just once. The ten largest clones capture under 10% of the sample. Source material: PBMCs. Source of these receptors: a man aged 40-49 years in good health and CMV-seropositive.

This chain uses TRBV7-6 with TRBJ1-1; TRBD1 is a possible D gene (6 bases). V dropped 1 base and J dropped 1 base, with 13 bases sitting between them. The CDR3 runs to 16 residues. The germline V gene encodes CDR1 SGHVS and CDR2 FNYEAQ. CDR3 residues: CASSLGGGTSNTEAFF. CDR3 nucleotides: TGTGCCAGCAGCTTAGGGGGGGGGACATCGAACACTGAAGCTTTCTTT.

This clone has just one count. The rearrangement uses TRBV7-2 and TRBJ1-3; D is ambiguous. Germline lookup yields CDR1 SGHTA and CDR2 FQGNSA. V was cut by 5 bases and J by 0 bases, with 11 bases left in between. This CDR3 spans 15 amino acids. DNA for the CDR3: TGTGCCAGCAGCGTGGAACTATCCTCTGGAAACACCATATATTTT. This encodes CASSVELSSGNTIYF.

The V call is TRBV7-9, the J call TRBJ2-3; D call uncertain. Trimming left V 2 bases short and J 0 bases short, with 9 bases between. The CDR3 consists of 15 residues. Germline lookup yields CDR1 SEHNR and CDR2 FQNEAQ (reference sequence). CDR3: CASSLPTVSTDTQYF. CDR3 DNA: TGTGCCAGCAGCTTACCAACGGTTAGCACAGATACGCAGTATTTT.

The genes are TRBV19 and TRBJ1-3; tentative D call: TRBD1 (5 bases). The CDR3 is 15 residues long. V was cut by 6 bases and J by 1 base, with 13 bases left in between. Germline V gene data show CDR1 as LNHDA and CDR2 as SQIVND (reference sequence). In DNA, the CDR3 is TGTGCCAGTAGGAGGGACGGGACTTCTGGAAACACCATATATTTT. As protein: CASRRDGTSGNTIYF.

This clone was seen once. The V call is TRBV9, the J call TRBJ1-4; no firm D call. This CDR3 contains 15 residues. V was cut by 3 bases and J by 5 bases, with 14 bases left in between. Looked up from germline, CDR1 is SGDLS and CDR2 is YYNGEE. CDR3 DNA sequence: TGTGCCAGCAGCGCCGGACTGCGGGAGAATGAAAAACTGTTTTTT. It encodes CASSAGLRENEKLFF.

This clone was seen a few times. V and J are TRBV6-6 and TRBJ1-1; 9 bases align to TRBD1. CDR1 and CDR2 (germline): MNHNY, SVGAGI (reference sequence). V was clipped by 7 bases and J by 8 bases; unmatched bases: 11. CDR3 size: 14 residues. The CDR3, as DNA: TGTGCCAGCAACGGTCCGGGACAGGGTCCGGAAGCTTTCTTT. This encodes CASNGPGQGPEAFF.

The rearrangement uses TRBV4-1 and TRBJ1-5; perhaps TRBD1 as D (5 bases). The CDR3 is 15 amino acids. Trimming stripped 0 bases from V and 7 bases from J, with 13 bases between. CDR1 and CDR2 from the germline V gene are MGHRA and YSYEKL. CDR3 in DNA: TGCGCCAGCAGCCAAGATCCCCAGGGAGGACAGCCCCAGCATTTT. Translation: CASSQDPQGGQPQHF.

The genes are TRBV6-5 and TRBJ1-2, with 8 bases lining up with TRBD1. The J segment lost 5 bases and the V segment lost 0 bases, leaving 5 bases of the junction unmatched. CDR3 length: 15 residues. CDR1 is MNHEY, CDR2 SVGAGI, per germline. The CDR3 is CASSYSIQGAYGYTF. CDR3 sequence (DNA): TGTGCCAGCAGTTACTCAATCCAGGGGGCGTATGGCTACACCTTC.

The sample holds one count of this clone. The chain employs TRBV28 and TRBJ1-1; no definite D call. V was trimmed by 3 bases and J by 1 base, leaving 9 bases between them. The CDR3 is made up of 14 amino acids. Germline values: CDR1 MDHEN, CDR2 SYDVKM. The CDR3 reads CASSLFRQNTEAFF. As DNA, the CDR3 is TGTGCCAGCAGTTTGTTCAGACAGAACACTGAAGCTTTCTTT. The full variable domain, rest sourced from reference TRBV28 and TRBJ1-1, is DVKVTQSSRYLVKRTGEKVFLECVQDMDHENMFWYRQDPGLGLRLIYFSYDVKMKEKGDIPEGYSVSREKKERFSLILESASTNQTSMYLCASSLFRQNTEAFFGQGTRLTVV.

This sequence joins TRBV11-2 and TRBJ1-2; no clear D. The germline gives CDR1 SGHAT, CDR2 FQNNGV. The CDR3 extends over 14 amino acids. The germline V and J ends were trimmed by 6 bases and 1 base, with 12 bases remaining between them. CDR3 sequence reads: CASRARGLNYGYTF. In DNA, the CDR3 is TGTGCCAGCAGAGCGCGGGGTCTTAACTATGGCTACACCTTC.

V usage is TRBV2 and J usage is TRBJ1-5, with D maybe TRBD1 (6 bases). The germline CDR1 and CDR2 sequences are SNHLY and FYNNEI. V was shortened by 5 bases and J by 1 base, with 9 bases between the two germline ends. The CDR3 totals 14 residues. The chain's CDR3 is CASSSGESNQPQHF. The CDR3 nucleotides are TGTGCCAGCAGTTCAGGGGAGAGCAATCAGCCCCAGCATTTT.

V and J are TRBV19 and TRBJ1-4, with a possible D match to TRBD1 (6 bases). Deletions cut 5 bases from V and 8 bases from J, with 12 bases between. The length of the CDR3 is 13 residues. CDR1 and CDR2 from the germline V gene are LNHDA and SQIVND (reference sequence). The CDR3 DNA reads TGTGCCAGTAGTGCAACAGGGAACGAAAAACTGTTTTTT. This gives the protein CASSATGNEKLFF.

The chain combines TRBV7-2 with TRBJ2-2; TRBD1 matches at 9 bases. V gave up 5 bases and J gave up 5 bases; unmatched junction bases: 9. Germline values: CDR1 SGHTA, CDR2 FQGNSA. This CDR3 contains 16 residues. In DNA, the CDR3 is TGTGCCAGCAGCCTGGGGACAGGGTATGGGACCGGGGAGCTGTTTTTT. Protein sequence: CASSLGTGYGTGELFF.

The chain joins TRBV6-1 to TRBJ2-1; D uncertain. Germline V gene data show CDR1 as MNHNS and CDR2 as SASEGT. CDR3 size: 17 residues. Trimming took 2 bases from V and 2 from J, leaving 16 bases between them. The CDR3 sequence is CASSEIGGARTYNEQFF. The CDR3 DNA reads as TGTGCCAGCAGTGAAATCGGTGGTGCAAGAACCTACAATGAGCAGTTCTTC.

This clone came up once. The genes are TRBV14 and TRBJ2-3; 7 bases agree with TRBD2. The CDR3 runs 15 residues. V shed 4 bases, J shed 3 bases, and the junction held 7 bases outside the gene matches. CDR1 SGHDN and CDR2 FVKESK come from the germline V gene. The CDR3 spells CASSLLGGRTDTQYF. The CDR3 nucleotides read TGTGCCAGCAGCCTCTTGGGCGGGAGAACAGATACGCAGTATTTT.

CDR3 DNA: TGTGCCAGCAGCCCCTCACAGGGGGCGCAGCGCGAGCAGTACTTC. Encoded protein: CASSPSQGAQREQYF. The rearrangement uses TRBV6-5 and TRBJ2-7, with 9 positions matching TRBD1. This CDR3 comprises 15 residues. V was clipped by 6 bases and J by 6 bases; unmatched bases: 12. Germline CDR1 and CDR2: MNHEY and SVGAGI.

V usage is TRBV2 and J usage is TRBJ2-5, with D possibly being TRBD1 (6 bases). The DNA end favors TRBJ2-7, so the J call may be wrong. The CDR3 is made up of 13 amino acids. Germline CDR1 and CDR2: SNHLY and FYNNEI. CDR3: CASRDQGPDEQYF. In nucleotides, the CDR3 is TGTGCCAGCAGGGATCAGGGGCCGGACGAGCAGTACTTC.

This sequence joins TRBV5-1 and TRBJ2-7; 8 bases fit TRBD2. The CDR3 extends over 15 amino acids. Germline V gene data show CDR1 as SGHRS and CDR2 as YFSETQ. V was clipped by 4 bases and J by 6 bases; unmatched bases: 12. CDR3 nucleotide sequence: TGCGCCAGCAGCGTAACTATTAGCGGGATTGGCGAGCAGTACTTC. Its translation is CASSVTISGIGEQYF.

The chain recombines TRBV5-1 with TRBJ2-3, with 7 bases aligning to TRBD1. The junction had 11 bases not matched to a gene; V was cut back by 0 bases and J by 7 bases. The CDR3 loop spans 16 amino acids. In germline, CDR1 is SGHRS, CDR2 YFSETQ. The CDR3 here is CASSLAGNRGQNTQYF. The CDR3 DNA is TGCGCCAGCAGCTTGGCCGGGAACAGGGGCCAAAATACGCAGTATTTT.

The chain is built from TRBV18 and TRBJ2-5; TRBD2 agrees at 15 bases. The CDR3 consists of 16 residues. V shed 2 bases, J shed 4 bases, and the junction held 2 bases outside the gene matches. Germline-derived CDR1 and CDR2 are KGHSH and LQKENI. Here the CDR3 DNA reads TGTGCCAGCTCACCATCGGGACTAGCGGGAGGAGAGACCCAGTACTTC. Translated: CASSPSGLAGGETQYF.